Listed below are T cell receptor beta chains from one sample, sequenced in a study of identical twins. TCRdb re-called the 5' RACE reads through MiXCR, storing one row per CDR3 protein. There are fewer than 250,000 distinct CDR3 sequences in the sample; approximately 7.3% occur only once, and 5% to 6% lies in the top ten. The sample was also linked to a second study, of yellow fever vaccine responses in identical twins.

What was sequenced was CD8+ T cells sorted from blood. The receptor set was obtained from a woman aged 18-35 years in good health. CDR3s include the opening cysteine and the closing phenylalanine or tryptophan. The D gene is left open where the match is weak. Not all rows give a size; the values are once, few, many and, for expanded clones, a class.

d_gene	v_gene	abundance	j_gene	len	CDR3aa	CDR3nt
TRBD2	TRBV27	few	TRBJ2-7	13	CATGSGRSYEQYF	TGTGCCACCGGTAGCGGGCGCTCCTACGAGCAGTACTTC
TRBD2	TRBV20-1	few	TRBJ2-1	16	CSAGNDGRTYGYEQFF	TGCAGTGCCGGGAATGACGGGAGGACCTATGGGTATGAGCAGTTCTTC
TRBD2	TRBV7-9	few	TRBJ2-1	11	CASSQGTSGYF	TGTGCCAGCAGCCAGGGTACTAGCGGTTACTTC
-	TRBV20-1	-	TRBJ2-3	13	CSARRGSQDTQYF	TGCAGTGCTAGAAGGGGAAGTCAAGATACGCAGTATTTT
TRBD1	TRBV14	-	TRBJ2-2	15	CASSRGQVHTGELFF	TGTGCCAGCAGCCGCGGACAGGTACACACCGGGGAGCTGTTTTTT
TRBD2	TRBV24-1	many	TRBJ2-1	17	CATSDSTFPLAVHEQFF	TGTGCCACCAGTGATTCTACTTTTCCCCTAGCGGTCCATGAGCAGTTCTTC
TRBD1	TRBV24-1	many	TRBJ2-1	20	CATSESPGTGDSIGENEQFF	TGTGCCACCAGTGAAAGTCCCGGGACAGGGGACAGCATCGGGGAGAATGAGCAGTTCTTC
TRBD2	TRBV5-6	many	TRBJ2-1	14	CASSISGPYNEQFF	TGTGCCAGCAGCATTAGCGGGCCCTACAATGAGCAGTTCTTC
TRBD1	TRBV28	many	TRBJ1-2	18	CASSFFVPGTGGDGGYTF	TGTGCCAGCAGTTTTTTTGTCCCCGGGACAGGGGGCGATGGCGGCTACACCTTC
-	TRBV5-6	few	TRBJ1-6	15	CASSLEGQGRSPLHF	TGTGCCAGCAGCTTGGAAGGGCAGGGTCGCTCACCCCTCCACTTT
-	TRBV9	many	TRBJ1-1	12	CASSPRDTEAFF	TGTGCCAGCAGCCCTAGGGACACTGAAGCTTTCTTT
TRBD2	TRBV20-1	-	TRBJ2-3	15	CSAEGLAGSTDTQYF	TGCAGTGCTGAAGGGCTAGCGGGATCCACAGATACGCAGTATTTT
TRBD1	TRBV6-1	many	TRBJ2-7	14	CASSRGTGSHEQYF	TGTGCCAGCAGTCGGGGGACAGGGTCCCACGAGCAGTACTTC